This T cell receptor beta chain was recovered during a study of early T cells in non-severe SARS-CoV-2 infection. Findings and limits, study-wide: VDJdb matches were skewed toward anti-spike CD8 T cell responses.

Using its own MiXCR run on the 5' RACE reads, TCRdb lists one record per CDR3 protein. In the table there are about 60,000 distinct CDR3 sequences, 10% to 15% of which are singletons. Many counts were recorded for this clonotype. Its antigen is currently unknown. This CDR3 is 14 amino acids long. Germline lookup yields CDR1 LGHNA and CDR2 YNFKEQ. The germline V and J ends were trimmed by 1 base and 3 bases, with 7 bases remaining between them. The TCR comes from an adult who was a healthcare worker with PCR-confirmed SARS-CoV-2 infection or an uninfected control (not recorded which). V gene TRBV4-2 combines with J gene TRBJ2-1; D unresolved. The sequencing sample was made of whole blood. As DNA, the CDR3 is TGTGCCAGCAGCCAAGGTTCAGACTACAATGAGCAGTTCTTC. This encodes CASSQGSDYNEQFF.